Following are 29 T cell receptor beta chains from one sample sequenced in a study of T cells after yellow fever vaccination. TCRdb re-called the 5' RACE reads through MiXCR, storing one row per CDR3 protein. The sample lists about 340,000 distinct CDR3 sequences, 9.5% to 15% seen once, with 2.5% to 4% in the top ten. The material was CD4+ T cells sorted from PBMCs, obtained 15 days after the yellow fever booster vaccination. All receptors derive from a man aged 18 to 30 who received the YFV17D yellow fever vaccine.

Only a few counts were recorded for this clonotype. CDR3 amino acids: CASSPGLKNTEAFF. The CDR3 coding sequence is TGTGCCAGCAGCCCTGGACTGAAGAACACTGAAGCTTTCTTT. This chain links TRBV3-1 with TRBJ1-1; D gene ambiguous. The V end was cut by 4 bases, the J end by 1 base, with 10 bases between. CDR1 LGHDT and CDR2 YNNKEL come from the germline V gene (reference sequence). The CDR3 runs 14 residues.

This clonotype was counted at least ten times. The genes are TRBV12-3 or TRBV12-4 and TRBJ1-2; perhaps TRBD1 as D (5 bases). The CDR3 totals 12 residues. V lost 3 bases and J lost 8, with 10 bases in between. CDR3 bases: TGTGCCAGCAGTTTGGGGCAAGGGGGCTACACCTTC. This translates into CASSLGQGGYTF.

The genes are TRBV5-1 and TRBJ2-2; 9 bases are a match to TRBD2. V shed 7 bases and J 6 bases; nucleotides not matched to a gene: 7. The CDR3 totals 14 residues. CDR1 is SGHRS and CDR2 is YFSETQ in the germline V gene. The CDR3 coding sequence is TGCGCCAGCTGGAGCGGGGGGAGCGCCGGGGAGCTGTTTTTT. Protein sequence: CASWSGGSAGELFF.

There are a few counts of this clonotype. The chain uses TRBV7-2 and TRBJ2-1; the D gene is possibly TRBD2 (5 bases). Germline CDR1 and CDR2: SGHTA and FQGNSA. The V and J ends lost 5 bases and 5 bases respectively, with 13 bases between them. The CDR3 spans 14 residues. In DNA, the CDR3 is TGTGCCAGCAGCGGAGGCATTACCGACAATGAGCAGTTCTTC. It is translated as CASSGGITDNEQFF.

The V gene is TRBV6-5, the J gene TRBJ1-4; D might be TRBD1 (5 bases). V gave up 2 bases and J gave up 10 bases, with 14 bases separating them. The germline CDR1 and CDR2 sequences are MNHEY and SVGAGI. The CDR3 length is 14 residues. DNA of the CDR3: TGTGCCAGCAGTTACCAGGGACGATGGGGAAAACTGTTTTTT. Translation gives CASSYQGRWGKLFF.

The V gene is TRBV7-2, the J gene TRBJ2-3, with D possibly being TRBD1 or TRBD2 (6 bases each). Trimming pared 6 bases from V and 6 bases from J, leaving 16 bases between. Per the germline V gene, CDR1 is SGHTA and CDR2 is FQGNSA. This CDR3 is 14 amino acids long. The CDR3 DNA follows: TGTGCCAGCAGGGACGACGGGGGCCATGATACGCAGTATTTT. Protein product: CASRDDGGHDTQYF.

This chain links TRBV25-1 with TRBJ2-3, with 7 nucleotides matching TRBD1. Germline loops: CDR1 MGHDK, CDR2 SYGVNS. This CDR3 is built from 15 residues. The trim removed 4 bases at V and 4 bases at J, leaving 8 bases unmatched. CDR3 amino acids: CASSGSQGVSDTQYF. Written as DNA, the CDR3 is TGTGCCAGCAGTGGGAGCCAGGGGGTTTCAGATACGCAGTATTTT.

This clonotype came up many times. The chain has TRBV5-1 and TRBJ2-3; 9 bases line up with TRBD1. Per germline, CDR1 SGHRS and CDR2 YFSETQ. CDR3 length: 14 amino acids. The junction had 6 bases not matched to a gene; V was cut back by 4 bases and J by 6 bases. CDR3 loop: CASSKDRGDDTQYF. DNA of the CDR3: TGCGCCAGCAGCAAGGACAGGGGTGACGATACGCAGTATTTT.

A few counts support this clonotype. This sequence joins TRBV6-5 and TRBJ2-7; no clear D gene. Germline V gene data show CDR1 as MNHEY and CDR2 as SVGAGI. V was shortened by 0 bases and J by 3 bases, with 6 bases between the two germline ends. The CDR3 loop spans 13 amino acids. The CDR3 spells CASSYSARYEQYF. CDR3 DNA sequence: TGTGCCAGCAGTTACTCGGCCCGCTACGAGCAGTACTTC.

This clonotype was detected many times. The V and J genes are TRBV7-2 and TRBJ1-4, with D unresolved. The germline gives CDR1 SGHTA, CDR2 FQGNSA. This CDR3 has 14 amino acids. V was clipped by 5 bases and J by 3 bases, with 10 bases between them. Written as DNA, the CDR3 is TGTGCCAGCAGCCCACAGCCGGCTAATGAAAAACTGTTTTTT. This sequence encodes CASSPQPANEKLFF.

This chain joins TRBV14 and TRBJ2-2, with 10 bases fitting TRBD1. With V trimmed by 7 bases and J by 3 bases, 5 bases remained unmatched. The CDR3 totals 15 residues. Per germline, CDR1 SGHDN and CDR2 FVKESK. CDR3 in amino acids: CASTPGTGDTGELFF. The CDR3 DNA reads TGTGCCAGCACCCCCGGGACAGGGGACACCGGGGAGCTGTTTTTT.

This clonotype has ten or more counts. The rearrangement joins TRBV20-1 to TRBJ1-2, with TRBD1 matching 7 bases. CDR1 and CDR2 from the germline V gene are DFQATT and SNEGSKA (reference sequence). The CDR3 is 16 amino acids. J gave up 7 bases and V 0 bases, and 14 bases lay outside the gene matches. The CDR3 loop is CSARDLGQALKGGYTF. The CDR3 coding sequence is TGCAGTGCTAGAGATCTCGGACAGGCGCTGAAAGGTGGCTACACCTTC.

This clonotype was seen only a few times. V gene TRBV28 combines with J gene TRBJ1-2; 7 nucleotides match TRBD1. The CDR3 covers 14 residues. With V trimmed by 3 bases and J by 5 bases, 6 bases remained unmatched. Per germline, CDR1 MDHEN and CDR2 SYDVKM. This chain's CDR3 is CASSFQAGGYGYTF. As DNA, the CDR3 is TGTGCCAGCAGTTTCCAAGCAGGGGGATATGGCTACACCTTC.

This clonotype was recorded at least ten times. The V and J genes are TRBV28 and TRBJ1-1; D unresolved. The CDR3 is 11 amino acids. Per the germline V gene, CDR1 is MDHEN and CDR2 is SYDVKM. Trimming left V 5 bases short and J 4 bases short, with 5 bases between. DNA for the CDR3: TGTGCCAGCAGTGTTAGCACTGAAGCTTTCTTT. Translation gives CASSVSTEAFF.

The chain uses TRBV15 and TRBJ1-3; D remains unclear. Germline V lookup: CDR1 LNHNV, CDR2 YYDKDF (reference sequence). Trimming shortened V by 0 bases and J by 2 bases, and 11 bases separated the two germline ends. This CDR3 comprises 16 residues. For the CDR3, the DNA is TGTGCCACCAGCAGAGATCTGCCGGGGACTGGAAACACCATATATTTT. This gives the protein CATSRDLPGTGNTIYF. Full variable domain (rest looked up from reference TRBV15 and TRBJ1-3): DAMVIQNPRYQVTQFGKPVTLSCSQTLNHNVMYWYQQKSSQAPKLLFHYYDKDFNNEADTPDNFQSRRPNTSFCFLDIRSPGLGDTAMYLCATSRDLPGTGNTIYFGEGSWLTVV.

The chain recombines TRBV4-2 with TRBJ2-5; 9 nucleotides line up with TRBD2. CDR1 and CDR2 (germline): LGHNA, YNFKEQ. The CDR3 spans 16 residues. V shed 1 base and J 0 bases; nucleotides not matched to a gene: 3. In DNA form, the CDR3 reads TGTGCCAGCAGCCAAGCTAGCGGGGCTCACCAAGAGACCCAGTACTTC. Protein: CASSQASGAHQETQYF.

This clonotype was seen a few times. The rearrangement joins TRBV12-3 or TRBV12-4 to TRBJ1-1; D ambiguous. The CDR3 loop spans 13 amino acids. Between the trimmed V and J ends, which lost 3 bases and 3 bases, there was a span of 8 bases. CDR3 sequence (DNA): TGTGCCAGCAGTTTTTTCGGGGACACTGAAGCTTTCTTT. Protein product: CASSFFGDTEAFF.

This clonotype was seen ten or more times. The J gene is TRBJ2-7, the V gene TRBV20-1, with D possibly being TRBD2 (7 bases). CDR3 length: 14 residues. Germline CDR1 DFQATT, CDR2 SNEGSKA (reference sequence). V was shortened by 4 bases and J by 3 bases, with 16 bases between the two germline ends. This chain's CDR3 is CSAIPGGGSYEQYV. CDR3 DNA: TGCAGTGCTATACCAGGCGGGGGCAGCTACGAGCAGTACGTC.

The chain employs TRBV7-9 and TRBJ2-1; D perhaps matches TRBD1 (6 bases). The V end was cut by 3 bases, the J end by 0 bases, with 9 bases between. CDR1 is SEHNR and CDR2 is FQNEAQ in the germline V gene (reference sequence). The CDR3 length is 15 residues. CDR3 protein: CASSFGDTSYNEQFF. The CDR3 DNA sequence: TGTGCCAGCAGCTTCGGGGACACCTCCTACAATGAGCAGTTCTTC.

This rearrangement joins TRBV6-5 to TRBJ2-6, with no clear D. V lost 7 bases, J lost 2 bases, and 6 bases lay in between. The CDR3 length is 13 residues. Germline CDR1 is MNHEY and CDR2 is SVGAGI. The CDR3 DNA sequence: TGTGCCAGCAACCCGACTGGGGCCAACGTCCTGACTTTC. Encoded protein: CASNPTGANVLTF.

V is TRBV5-5 and J is TRBJ1-5; 7 bases align to TRBD1. Germline V gene lookup returns CDR1 SGHKS and CDR2 YYEKEE (reference sequence). The ends lost 4 bases at V and 1 base at J; junction bases unmatched: 5. This CDR3 is built from 15 residues. The CDR3, as DNA: TGTGCCAGCAGCCTGGGACAGCCGAGCAATCAGCCCCAGCATTTT. Its translation: CASSLGQPSNQPQHF.

The chain joins TRBV12-3 or TRBV12-4 to TRBJ2-3, with 8 bases that match TRBD1. The junction had 11 bases not matched to a gene; V was cut back by 10 bases and J by 2 bases. The length of the CDR3 is 15 residues. The CDR3 spells CAIVGGQATTDTQYF. The CDR3 nucleotides are TGTGCCATCGTTGGGGGACAGGCCACCACAGATACGCAGTATTTT.

The J gene is TRBJ1-2, the V gene TRBV27, with D unresolved. Trimming took 2 bases from V and 1 from J, leaving 8 bases between them. The CDR3 length is 14 residues. The germline V gene encodes CDR1 MNHEY and CDR2 SMNVEV (reference sequence). CDR3 sequence reads: CASSLLGDNYGYTF. CDR3 DNA sequence: TGTGCCAGCAGTTTACTTGGGGATAACTATGGCTACACCTTC.

This rearrangement joins TRBV5-1 to TRBJ1-4; TRBD1 matches at 8 bases. The germline V gene has CDR1 SGHRS and CDR2 YFSETQ. The junction had 6 bases not matched to a gene; V was cut back by 1 base and J by 7 bases. The CDR3 has 15 residues. The CDR3 DNA sequence: TGCGCCAGCAGCTTGTCCACAGGGGGAGTTGAAAAACTGTTTTTT. Amino acid sequence: CASSLSTGGVEKLFF.

This clonotype has a handful of counts. The J gene is TRBJ1-6, the V gene TRBV7-9; D gene unclear. Germline loops: CDR1 SEHNR, CDR2 FQNEAQ (reference sequence). This CDR3 has 14 amino acids. V lost 1 base to trimming and J lost 5 bases, with 6 bases between them. The CDR3 loop is CASSLGSDNSPLHF. The CDR3 nucleotides read TGTGCCAGCAGCTTAGGATCGGATAATTCACCCCTCCACTTT.

This clonotype was counted only a few times. The rearrangement uses TRBV20-1 and TRBJ1-4; possible D gene TRBD1, 5 bases. Trimming pared 6 bases from V and 5 bases from J, leaving 19 bases between. In germline, CDR1 is DFQATT, CDR2 SNEGSKA (reference sequence). CDR3 size: 15 residues. The CDR3 sequence: CSARRGGEVNEKLFF. CDR3 DNA: TGCAGTGCCCGCCGGGGGGGTGAGGTCAATGAAAAACTGTTTTTT.

This clonotype was detected only a few times. The genes are TRBV4-3 and TRBJ2-2; no definite D call. The CDR3 runs 14 residues. Per the germline V gene, CDR1 is LGHNA and CDR2 is YSLEER. V shed 2 bases and J shed 3 bases, with 7 bases lying between them. The CDR3 loop is CASSQSPDTGELFF. The CDR3 DNA follows: TGCGCCAGCAGCCAATCGCCGGACACCGGGGAGCTGTTTTTT.

The V call is TRBV20-1, the J call TRBJ1-4, with a possible D match to TRBD1 (5 bases). V was pared by 3 bases and J by 3 bases, with 8 bases between. The CDR3 totals 13 residues. Looked up from germline, CDR1 is DFQATT and CDR2 is SNEGSKA (reference sequence). The CDR3 nucleotides read TGCAGTGCTAGCTGGGGCCCTAATGAAAAACTGTTTTTT. As protein: CSASWGPNEKLFF.

The rearrangement uses TRBV7-2 and TRBJ1-2, with 7 bases that match TRBD1. This CDR3 is 15 amino acids long. Germline V gives CDR1 SGHTA, CDR2 FQGNSA. Trimming took 0 bases from V and 4 from J; bases not matched to a gene: 5. The DNA of the CDR3 is TGTGCCAGCAGCTTAGCGCGACAGGGAGGCTATGGCTACACCTTC. This gives the protein CASSLARQGGYGYTF.